The 5 T cell receptor beta chains below all came from one sample that was sequenced in a study of blood T cell repertoires in COVID-19. TCRdb's copy holds only in-frame clones and misses some; the assay was immunoSEQ multiplex PCR. The data hold around 180,000 clones, with around 80% observed a single time. The sequenced material came from peripheral blood. These receptors were obtained from a human donor in a cohort sampled during active COVID-19.

The DNA for the CDR3 is TGTGCCAGCAGCTACGGAGATACGCAGTATTTT. This gives the protein CASSYGDTQYF. This sequence joins TRBV9 and TRBJ2-3, with D unclear. V shed 4 bases and J shed 5 bases, with 5 bases lying between them. Per the germline V gene, CDR1 is SGDLS and CDR2 is YYNGEE. This CDR3 is 11 amino acids long.

The chain combines TRBV19 with TRBJ2-7; D may be TRBD2 (5 bases). CDR1 and CDR2 from the germline V gene are LNHDA and SQIVND (reference sequence). With 4 bases removed from V and 5 bases from J, the gap between germline ends came to 18 bases. The CDR3 is 15 residues long. CDR3 DNA: TGTGCCAGTAGTAGTGGGAGAGACAATTTCAACGAGCAGTACTTC. Translating it yields CASSSGRDNFNEQYF.

This clone has only one observation. The gene calls are TRBV19 and TRBJ2-3; 10 positions agree with TRBD2. The CDR3 loop spans 16 amino acids. Losses at the gene ends were 2 bases for V and 6 bases for J; bases not matched to a gene: 8. Looked up from germline, CDR1 is LNHDA and CDR2 is SQIVND (reference sequence). The CDR3, as DNA: TGTGCCAGTAGTATATGGAGCGGGGGGGCCGCCGATACGCAGTATTTT. Translation gives CASSIWSGGAADTQYF.

The chain is built from TRBV5-6 and TRBJ2-1; D is perhaps TRBD1 (6 bases). This CDR3 is 15 amino acids long. V was pared by 4 bases and J by 1 base, with 12 bases between. Per germline, CDR1 SGHDT and CDR2 YYEEEE. CDR3 sequence (DNA): TGTGCCAGCAGCGTCAACAGGGTATCCTACAATGAGCAGTTCTTC. The encoded protein is CASSVNRVSYNEQFF.

V gene TRBV5-1 combines with J gene TRBJ1-2; D possibly corresponds to TRBD1 (6 bases). There are 13 residues in the CDR3. The germline V gene has CDR1 SGHRS and CDR2 YFSETQ. V was pared by 3 bases and J by 5 bases, with 11 bases between. The DNA for the CDR3 is TGCGCCAGCAGCTGGGACGACAGGTATGGCTACACCTTC. Translated: CASSWDDRYGYTF.